A single sample is the source of the 17 T cell receptor beta chains below, sequenced in a study of blood T cell repertoires in COVID-19. Sequencing was performed with immunoSEQ multiplex PCR; in TCRdb, only in-frame clones are kept and a portion is missing. The sample records roughly 250,000 clones, about 88% being singletons. What was sequenced was PBMCs or T cells enriched from blood (not recorded which). Source of these receptors: a woman aged 45-59 years who had recovered from COVID-19.

This chain connects TRBV27 to TRBJ2-2; TRBD1 matches 9 bases. Germline-derived CDR1 and CDR2 are MNHEY and SMNVEV (reference sequence). The CDR3 length is 15 residues. Losses at the gene ends were 5 bases for V and 1 base for J; bases not matched to a gene: 2. The CDR3 bases are TGTGCCAGCAGTAAGGACAGGGGGAACACCGGGGAGCTGTTTTTT. This translates into CASSKDRGNTGELFF.

The rearrangement links TRBV7-8 to TRBJ2-3; 13 bases agree with TRBD2. Per the germline V gene, CDR1 is SGHVS and CDR2 is FQNEAQ. CDR3 length equals 15 residues. The ends lost 0 bases at V and 14 bases at J; junction bases unmatched: 8. CDR3 in amino acids: CASSLATSGGPPRYF. For the CDR3, the DNA is TGTGCCAGCAGCTTAGCGACTAGCGGGGGGCCCCCAAGGTATTTT.

V usage is TRBV28 and J usage is TRBJ2-2; the D gene is possibly TRBD2 (6 bases). This CDR3 comprises 15 residues. Looked up from germline, CDR1 is MDHEN and CDR2 is SYDVKM. V was pared by 6 bases and J by 2 bases, with 13 bases between. The CDR3 spells CASRRDPLNTGELFF. In DNA form, the CDR3 reads TGTGCCAGCAGGCGGGACCCTTTAAACACCGGGGAGCTGTTTTTT.

The rearrangement joins TRBV4-2 to TRBJ2-7, with D tentatively TRBD2 (6 bases). Germline V CDR1 and CDR2: LGHNA, YNFKEQ. Trimming removed 4 bases at V and 7 bases at J, with 17 bases between. The CDR3 extends over 14 amino acids. The CDR3 here is CASSPGEAGREQYF. CDR3 bases: TGTGCCAGCAGCCCGGGGGAGGCAGGGAGGGAGCAGTACTTC.

The V gene is TRBV4-3, the J gene TRBJ2-2, with D unclear. The CDR3 extends over 13 amino acids. V lost 0 bases to trimming and J lost 5 bases, with 4 bases between them. In germline, CDR1 is LGHNA, CDR2 YSLEER. In DNA, the CDR3 is TGCGCCAGCAGCCAAGAGAGAACCGGGGAGCTGTTTTTT. Protein product: CASSQERTGELFF.

There are a few counts of this clone. The V gene is TRBV6-6, the J gene TRBJ2-1; 7 nucleotides line up with TRBD1. Germline CDR1 is MNHNY and CDR2 is SVGAGI (reference sequence). With 1 base clipped from V and 1 base from J, the junction kept 4 bases outside the gene matches. This CDR3 is 16 amino acids long. In DNA form, the CDR3 reads TGTGCCAGCAGTTACTTCGGGACAGAGTCCTACAATGAGCAGTTCTTC. This codes for CASSYFGTESYNEQFF.

The chain joins TRBV5-1 to TRBJ1-1, with D uncertain. CDR3 length: 14 residues. CDR1 and CDR2 from the germline V gene are SGHRS and YFSETQ. The germline V and J ends were trimmed by 0 bases and 6 bases, with 12 bases remaining between them. The CDR3 region is CASSLEAGGAEAFF. The DNA for the CDR3 is TGCGCCAGCAGCTTGGAGGCGGGCGGGGCTGAAGCTTTCTTT.

This sequence joins TRBV7-2 and TRBJ2-2; 11 bases agree with TRBD1. The trim removed 3 bases at V and 6 bases at J, leaving 3 bases unmatched. The CDR3 has 15 residues. In germline, CDR1 is SGHTA, CDR2 FQGNSA. CDR3 sequence reads: CASSFPGQGAGELFF. DNA of the CDR3: TGTGCCAGCAGCTTCCCGGGACAGGGGGCCGGGGAGCTGTTTTTT. Full variable domain (remainder filled in from reference TRBV7-2 and TRBJ2-2): GAGVSQSPSNKVTEKGKDVELRCDPISGHTALYWYRQSLGQGLEFLIYFQGNSAPDKSGLPSDRFSAERTGGSVSTLTIQRTQQEDSAVYLCASSFPGQGAGELFFGEGSRLTVL.

Details on this clone: The same CDR3 arises from other DNA sequences in this sample as well. This sequence joins TRBV19 and TRBJ1-5, with 8 positions matching TRBD1. Per germline, CDR1 LNHDA and CDR2 SQIVND (reference sequence). The ends lost 4 bases at V and 5 bases at J; junction bases unmatched: 4. The CDR3 contains 14 residues. The chain's CDR3 is CASSTGQGYQPQHF. The CDR3 DNA sequence: TGTGCCAGTAGTACAGGACAGGGTTATCAGCCCCAGCATTTT. The full variable domain, rest sourced from reference TRBV19 and TRBJ1-5, is DGGITQSPKYLFRKEGQNVTLSCEQNLNHDAMYWYRQDPGQGLRLIYYSQIVNDFQKGDIAEGYSVSREKKESFPLTVTSAQKNPTAFYLCASSTGQGYQPQHFGDGTRLSIL.

There are many counts of this clone. The genes are TRBV25-1 and TRBJ2-2, with D possibly matching TRBD1 (5 bases). The germline V and J ends were trimmed by 2 bases and 6 bases, with 10 bases remaining between them. The CDR3 is 14 amino acids. Germline V gene sequence: CDR1 MGHDK, CDR2 SYGVNS. The CDR3 reads CASSEQQDAGELFF. CDR3 nucleotide sequence: TGTGCCAGCAGTGAACAACAGGACGCCGGGGAGCTGTTTTTT.

The chain recombines TRBV7-2 with TRBJ1-6; no clear D gene. Between the trimmed V and J ends, which lost 1 base and 3 bases, there was a span of 4 bases. Germline V lookup: CDR1 SGHTA, CDR2 FQGNSA. The CDR3 is 14 residues long. This CDR3 reads CASSLDSYNSPLHF. In DNA, the CDR3 is TGTGCCAGCAGCTTAGATAGCTATAATTCACCCCTCCACTTT.

The chain uses TRBV7-9 and TRBJ1-2; 8 nucleotides agree with TRBD1. The CDR3 extends over 15 amino acids. In germline, CDR1 is SEHNR, CDR2 FQNEAQ (reference sequence). V gave up 5 bases and J gave up 0 bases; unmatched junction bases: 5. For the CDR3, the DNA is TGTGCCAGCAGCGGAGGGACAGGATCTAACTATGGCTACACCTTC. This gives the protein CASSGGTGSNYGYTF.

V and J are TRBV3-1 (or the pseudogene TRBV3-2) and TRBJ2-3; 9 nucleotides line up with TRBD2. The CDR3 extends over 16 amino acids. Germline CDR1 LGHDT, CDR2 YNNKEL (reference sequence). The ends lost 1 base at V and 5 bases at J; junction bases unmatched: 7. CDR3 DNA sequence: TGTGCCAGCAGCCAAGTTAGCGGGAGAGTAGGAGATACGCAGTATTTT. Translation: CASSQVSGRVGDTQYF.

Details on this clone: Mismatch with germline at one junction end may stem from a read error. The V and J genes are TRBV6-5 and TRBJ1-5, with D perhaps TRBD1 (5 bases). The V gene's germline CDR1 is MNHEY and CDR2 SVGAGI. The CDR3 contains 14 residues. The DNA for the CDR3 is TGTGCAAGCAGGGCCGGGGGAAACAATCAGCCCCAGCATTTT. Amino acid sequence: CASRAGGNNQPQHF.

This clone was seen a single time. The rearrangement joins TRBV19 to TRBJ2-2; D possibly corresponds to TRBD1 (5 bases). V gave up 7 bases and J gave up 6 bases, with 18 bases separating them. The CDR3 length is 15 residues. Germline V CDR1 and CDR2: LNHDA, SQIVND (reference sequence). The CDR3 sequence: CASNGATLGAGELFF. DNA for the CDR3: TGTGCCAGTAATGGGGCTACTCTAGGGGCCGGGGAGCTGTTTTTT. The full variable domain, in which reference TRBV19 and TRBJ2-2 provide the parts outside the CDR3, is DGGITQSPKYLFRKEGQNVTLSCEQNLNHDAMYWYRQDPGQGLRLIYYSQIVNDFQKGDIAEGYSVSREKKESFPLTVTSAQKNPTAFYLCASNGATLGAGELFFGEGSRLTVL.

J is TRBJ1-5 and V is TRBV15; tentative D call: TRBD1 (5 bases). The CDR3 is 15 amino acids. Trimming removed 1 base at V and 6 bases at J, with 13 bases between. CDR1 and CDR2 from the germline V gene are LNHNV and YYDKDF (reference sequence). The CDR3 bases are TGTGCCACCAGCAGAGCTGGGGCGAAGCGTCAGCCCCAGCATTTT. Its translation: CATSRAGAKRQPQHF.

This clone occurred once. The rearrangement joins TRBV11-2 to TRBJ2-1, with D unresolved. V gave up 1 base and J gave up 4 bases, with 5 bases separating them. The CDR3 is 13 amino acids. Germline V lookup: CDR1 SGHAT, CDR2 FQNNGV. The CDR3 reads CASSLGQYNEQFF. The CDR3 DNA reads as TGTGCCAGCAGCTTAGGTCAGTACAATGAGCAGTTCTTC.